This T cell receptor beta chain was documented in a study of shared T cell receptors in the human thymus. Using immunoSEQ multiplex PCR, the repertoire was profiled, and TCRdb retains in-frame clones only, with some absent. The data show over 350,000 clones, with more than 85% seen just once and approximately 0.02% held by the top ten. This CDR3 is built from 17 residues. In germline, CDR1 is SGHKS, CDR2 YYEKEE (reference sequence). Losses at the gene ends were 2 bases for V and 0 bases for J; bases not matched to a gene: 11. Sequencing was carried out using thymocytes. The rearrangement uses TRBV5-5 and TRBJ2-7; 7 positions agree with TRBD2. The receptor's source is a human donor. The CDR3 is CASSLGRTRWDSYEQYF. Here the CDR3 DNA reads TGTGCCAGCAGCTTAGGTCGGACTAGATGGGACTCCTACGAGCAGTACTTC.